The subject of this entry is one TCR beta chain. The CDR3 extends over 19 amino acids. The germline V gene has CDR1 KGHDR and CDR2 SFDVKD. V lost 0 bases, J lost 0 bases, and 5 bases stayed unmatched. This entry is derived from a study of blood T cell repertoires in COVID-19. Participant-reported clinical history was the basis for cohort assignment. The table came from immunoSEQ multiplex PCR; TCRdb's copy has only in-frame clones and leaves some out. The sample consists of approximately 240,000 clones, approximately 90% of them appearing once. The specimen was PBMCs or T cells enriched from blood (not recorded which). The receptor was isolated from a woman aged 18-30 years who had recovered from COVID-19. This chain uses TRBV24-1 with TRBJ2-1; the match to TRBD2 covers 12 bases. CDR3 amino acids: CATSDLTSGGPSSYNEQFF. For the CDR3, the DNA is TGTGCCACCAGTGATTTGACTAGCGGGGGGCCCAGCTCCTACAATGAGCAGTTCTTC.